One sample yielded the 19 T cell receptor beta chains listed below, sequenced in a study of cytomegalovirus exposure and HLA in healthy donors. This PCR relied on a set of 60 Vbeta primers and 13 Jbeta primers. This table comes from immunoSEQ multiplex PCR, and its TCRdb copy is limited to in-frame clones, with some not included. The sample has 150,000 to 200,000 clones, roughly 85% seen once; the top ten hold 9.5% to 10%. The sequenced material came from PBMCs. Source of these receptors: a man between 18 and 29 years old in good health and CMV-seropositive.

The chain couples TRBV2 to TRBJ2-3, with 7 bases aligning to TRBD1. There are 14 residues in the CDR3. From germline, CDR1 is SNHLY and CDR2 FYNNEI. V shed 6 bases, J shed 1 base, and the junction held 4 bases outside the gene matches. The CDR3 nucleotides read TGTGCCAGCAGAATTGGACAGGGCACAGATACGCAGTATTTT. This codes for CASRIGQGTDTQYF.

The chain carries TRBV27 and TRBJ1-1, with 10 bases aligning to TRBD1. After removal of 3 bases from V and 2 bases from J, the junction contained 6 bases not matched to a gene. This CDR3 is 16 amino acids long. Looked up from germline, CDR1 is MNHEY and CDR2 is SMNVEV (reference sequence). The chain's CDR3 is CASSFRRQGANTEAFF. DNA for the CDR3: TGTGCCAGCAGTTTCCGTCGACAGGGGGCTAACACTGAAGCTTTCTTT.

The chain has TRBV6-5 and TRBJ2-3; perhaps TRBD2 as D (7 bases). V lost 6 bases to trimming and J lost 6 bases, with 16 bases between them. This CDR3 comprises 14 residues. CDR1 is MNHEY and CDR2 is SVGAGI in the germline V gene. CDR3 DNA sequence: TGTGCCAGCAGGCCGCCGGGGGGCAGGGATACGCAGTATTTT. Translated: CASRPPGGRDTQYF.

The chain links TRBV7-2 to TRBJ2-3, with D possibly TRBD2 on 5 matching bases. Germline CDR1 is SGHTA and CDR2 is FQGNSA. V was cut by 1 base and J by 1 base, with 15 bases left in between. The CDR3 sequence is 17 residues long. CDR3 region: CASSLDARSGGTDTQYF. The CDR3 coding sequence is TGTGCCAGCAGCTTAGATGCGCGCAGCGGAGGCACAGATACGCAGTATTTT.

This rearrangement joins TRBV10-3 to TRBJ1-1; maybe TRBD1 (5 bases). This CDR3 region has 14 residues. Deletions cut 10 bases from V and 0 bases from J, with 15 bases between. From germline, CDR1 is ENHRY and CDR2 SYGVKD. CDR3 in amino acids: CATTRRGVNTEAFF. The CDR3 DNA sequence: TGTGCCACGACTCGACGGGGGGTGAACACTGAAGCTTTCTTT.

This chain connects TRBV5-4 to TRBJ2-1; D possibly corresponds to TRBD1 (5 bases). CDR3 length: 14 residues. Between the trimmed V and J ends, which lost 0 bases and 7 bases, there was a span of 11 bases. Germline CDR1 and CDR2: SGHNT and YYREEE (reference sequence). The CDR3, as DNA: TGTGCCAGCAGCTTGGGTCCGACAGAGAATGAGCAGTTCTTC. Translated, it gives CASSLGPTENEQFF.

The chain couples TRBV29-1 to TRBJ2-2; a weak D match, TRBD1 (6 bases). With 1 base removed from V and 1 base from J, the gap between germline ends came to 13 bases. This CDR3 contains 16 residues. The germline gives CDR1 SQVTM, CDR2 ANQGSEA. CDR3: CSVEGVTGMNTGELFF. The CDR3 DNA is TGCAGCGTTGAAGGGGTAACAGGGATGAACACCGGGGAGCTGTTTTTT.

J is TRBJ2-7 and V is TRBV6-5, with TRBD1 identical over 10 bases. The J segment lost 7 bases and the V segment lost 11 bases, leaving 8 bases of the junction unmatched. The CDR3 has 12 amino acids. The germline V gene has CDR1 MNHEY and CDR2 SVGAGI. This CDR3 is CAARQGAGEQYF. CDR3 sequence (DNA): TGTGCCGCAAGACAGGGGGCGGGGGAGCAGTACTTC.

The V and J genes are TRBV6-4 and TRBJ1-1; D is unclear. The CDR3 sequence is 12 residues long. In germline, CDR1 is MRHNA, CDR2 SNTAGT. The germline V and J ends were trimmed by 8 bases and 1 base, with 8 bases remaining between them. The CDR3 region has the DNA TGTGCCAGCCCAGAATCGAACACTGAAGCTTTCTTT. This gives the protein CASPESNTEAFF.

The CDR3 nucleotides read TGTGCCAGCTCACCCGGGACAACGAACACCGGGGAGCTGTTTTTT. Translating it yields CASSPGTTNTGELFF. J is TRBJ2-2 and V is TRBV18; D is possibly TRBD1 (6 bases). V lost 3 bases and J 0 bases, leaving 8 bases between the germline ends. The CDR3 length is 15 residues. Germline CDR1 and CDR2: KGHSH and LQKENI.

The V call is TRBV7-2, the J call TRBJ2-2; TRBD2 matches at 13 bases. Trimming took 5 bases from V and 5 from J; bases not matched to a gene: 8. From germline, CDR1 is SGHTA and CDR2 FQGNSA. The CDR3 covers 17 residues. This CDR3 is CASSPRLAGGSTGELFF. The CDR3 DNA is TGTGCCAGCAGCCCCCGACTAGCGGGAGGTTCAACCGGGGAGCTGTTTTTT. The full variable domain, rest sourced from reference TRBV7-2 and TRBJ2-2, is GAGVSQSPSNKVTEKGKDVELRCDPISGHTALYWYRQSLGQGLEFLIYFQGNSAPDKSGLPSDRFSAERTGGSVSTLTIQRTQQEDSAVYLCASSPRLAGGSTGELFFGEGSRLTVL.

The genes are TRBV19 and TRBJ2-7; 7 positions match TRBD1. The CDR3 extends over 14 amino acids. Germline V gene data show CDR1 as LNHDA and CDR2 as SQIVND (reference sequence). The J segment lost 0 bases and the V segment lost 10 bases, leaving 9 bases of the junction unmatched. The CDR3 sequence: CATRLGQSSYEQYF. CDR3 DNA sequence: TGTGCCACTCGCCTGGGACAGAGCTCCTACGAGCAGTACTTC.

The V and J genes are TRBV21-1 and TRBJ2-5; the table's D call of TRBD2 was not tested on the DNA. TRBV21-1 is termed a pseudogene. The CDR3 runs to 16 residues. The chain's CDR3 is CASSKSGTSGLKTQYF. CDR3 bases: TGTGCCAGCAGCAAATCCGGGACTAGCGGGTTGAAGACCCAGTACTTC.

CDR3 in DNA: TGTGCCAGTGCCTGGACAGGTAAAGACACTGAAGCTTTCTTT. Translating it yields CASAWTGKDTEAFF. The chain employs TRBV27 and TRBJ1-1, with TRBD1 matching 7 bases. Germline CDR1 and CDR2: MNHEY and SMNVEV (reference sequence). CDR3 size: 14 residues. V gave up 9 bases and J gave up 3 bases; unmatched junction bases: 10.

This clone appeared a few times. The chain uses TRBV19 and TRBJ2-2; possible D gene TRBD1, 6 bases. With 2 bases removed from V and 1 base from J, the gap between germline ends came to 11 bases. Germline CDR1 LNHDA, CDR2 SQIVND (reference sequence). This CDR3 spans 16 amino acids. As DNA, the CDR3 is TGTGCCAGTAGTATAACATGGGGACAGAACACCGGGGAGCTGTTTTTT. Translating gives CASSITWGQNTGELFF.

The rearrangement uses TRBV27 and TRBJ1-5; D not certain. The CDR3 consists of 15 residues. Trimming took 2 bases from V and 7 from J, leaving 15 bases between them. Germline CDR1 reads MNHEY; CDR2 reads SMNVEV (reference sequence). In DNA form, the CDR3 reads TGTGCCAGCAGTTTAAGTAGCGCAGTAAGGCAGCCCCAGCATTTT. Translating gives CASSLSSAVRQPQHF.

The chain carries TRBV6-5 and TRBJ2-2; no definite D call. The V end was cut by 2 bases, the J end by 2 bases, with 12 bases between. Germline V gene lookup returns CDR1 MNHEY and CDR2 SVGAGI. CDR3 size: 16 residues. The CDR3 loop is CASSYGSPVNTGELFF. For the CDR3, the DNA is TGTGCCAGCAGTTACGGTTCACCAGTTAACACCGGGGAGCTGTTTTTT.

This clone was seen once. The rearrangement joins TRBV5-4 to TRBJ2-1; D gene unclear. CDR3 length: 11 residues. Trimming pared 1 base from V and 10 bases from J, leaving 6 bases between. Germline CDR1 is SGHNT and CDR2 is YYREEE (reference sequence). CDR3 in DNA: TGTGCCAGCAGCTTGAACACAGAGCAGTTCTTC. Translating gives CASSLNTEQFF.

This clone has only a few counts. This chain links TRBV11-2 with TRBJ2-5; tentative D call: TRBD1 (5 bases). The J call may be mistaken, given a closer DNA end match to TRBJ2-7. The germline V gene encodes CDR1 SGHAT and CDR2 FQNNGV. This CDR3 is built from 15 residues. In DNA, the CDR3 is TGTGCCAGCAGCTCCCTGCAGGGCCACCCCTACGAGCAGTACTTC. Residues: CASSSLQGHPYEQYF.